The 21 T cell receptor beta chains presented below share a single source sample, sequenced in a study of neurological immune-mediated disorders. A single record per CDR3 protein comes from TCRdb applying MiXCR to the 5' RACE reads. Among 66,000 or so distinct CDR3 sequences listed, 3% to 3.5% were seen once. The specimen sequenced was PBMCs. The source is a man aged 35 to 55 with multiple sclerosis.

This clonotype was recorded many times. The chain carries TRBV15 and TRBJ1-1, with a tentative D call TRBD1 (5 bases). Germline V gene sequence: CDR1 LNHNV, CDR2 YYDKDF (reference sequence). There are 14 residues in the CDR3. V was clipped by 5 bases and J by 4 bases, with 14 bases between them. CDR3 amino acids: CATSPPGGLTEAFF. For the CDR3, the DNA is TGTGCCACCAGCCCCCCGGGGGGACTCACTGAAGCTTTCTTT.

In its sample, this clonotype was seen many times. The CDR3 spells CASSLVQGRISYEQYF. The CDR3 region has the DNA TGCGCCAGCAGCTTGGTCCAGGGACGGATATCCTACGAGCAGTACTTC. The chain links TRBV5-1 to TRBJ2-7; D may be TRBD1 or TRBD2 (5 bases each). Per the germline V gene, CDR1 is SGHRS and CDR2 is YFSETQ. The CDR3 length is 16 residues. Trimming stripped 0 bases from V and 1 base from J, with 14 bases between.

The chain combines TRBV27 with TRBJ2-7; the D gene is possibly TRBD1 (6 bases). V was cut by 2 bases and J by 3 bases, with 14 bases left in between. CDR3 length: 15 amino acids. CDR1 MNHEY and CDR2 SMNVEV come from the germline V gene (reference sequence). CDR3 loop: CASSLVRGMVYEQYF. The CDR3 bases are TGTGCCAGCAGTTTAGTCAGGGGAATGGTCTACGAGCAGTACTTC.

This clonotype was observed at least ten times. The chain has TRBV10-3 and TRBJ2-7; D remains unclear. The V end was cut by 0 bases, the J end by 5 bases, with 5 bases between. The CDR3 covers 12 residues. Per germline, CDR1 ENHRY and CDR2 SYGVKD. CDR3 protein: CAISESKDEQYF. In DNA form, the CDR3 reads TGTGCCATCAGTGAGTCGAAAGACGAGCAGTACTTC.

This clonotype has at least ten counts. J is TRBJ2-7 and V is TRBV10-3; 11 positions match TRBD2. The V gene end was trimmed by 0 bases and the J gene end by 6 bases; junction bases not matched to a gene: 1. Per the germline V gene, CDR1 is ENHRY and CDR2 is SYGVKD. The CDR3 totals 14 residues. The CDR3 loop reads CAISESGTSGEQYF. The DNA of the CDR3 is TGTGCCATCAGTGAGTCGGGGACTAGCGGCGAGCAGTACTTC.

This clonotype was detected ten times or more. The chain carries TRBV5-1 and TRBJ1-4; a weak D match, TRBD1 (5 bases). Per germline, CDR1 SGHRS and CDR2 YFSETQ. CDR3 length equals 19 residues. V shed 8 bases and J shed 0 bases, with 26 bases lying between them. The CDR3 coding sequence is TGCGCCAGATATAAAAGGGGAATTACAAACGGGGCAACTAATGAAAAACTGTTTTTT. It translates to CARYKRGITNGATNEKLFF.

This clonotype was found many times. This chain joins TRBV27 and TRBJ1-6; D ambiguous. CDR1 is MNHEY and CDR2 is SMNVEV in the germline V gene (reference sequence). Trimming cost V 5 bases and J 0 bases, with 8 bases left between them. The CDR3 sequence is 15 residues long. The CDR3 DNA reads as TGTGCCAGCAGTCGTTCCGGCTCCTATAATTCACCCCTCCACTTT. Protein product: CASSRSGSYNSPLHF.

This clonotype showed up many times. This rearrangement joins TRBV5-1 to TRBJ2-3; 12 nucleotides agree with TRBD2. CDR1 and CDR2 from the germline V gene are SGHRS and YFSETQ. The junction had 5 bases not matched to a gene; V was cut back by 4 bases and J by 2 bases. This CDR3 is 16 amino acids long. CDR3 bases: TGCGCCAGCAGCGCACTAGCGGGGGGCCTCACAGATACGCAGTATTTT. Protein product: CASSALAGGLTDTQYF.

This clonotype was seen repeatedly, ten times or more. J is TRBJ2-3 and V is TRBV14, with 14 bases aligning to TRBD2. The CDR3 length is 18 residues. The V and J ends lost 2 bases and 0 bases, in that order; junction bases with no gene match: 4. From germline, CDR1 is SGHDN and CDR2 FVKESK. The CDR3, as DNA: TGTGCCAGCAGCCAAAGACTAGCGGGGGGGCTGAGCACAGATACGCAGTATTTT. It translates to CASSQRLAGGLSTDTQYF.

The chain joins TRBV3-1 to TRBJ2-1; tentatively, D is TRBD1 or TRBD2 (5 bases each). V shed 7 bases and J shed 8 bases, with 18 bases lying between them. This CDR3 comprises 14 residues. Germline-derived CDR1 and CDR2 are LGHDT and YNNKEL (reference sequence). In nucleotides, the CDR3 is TGTGCCAGCACCCACACGGGGCGGGTCCATGAGCAGTTCTTC. It specifies CASTHTGRVHEQFF.

This clonotype was counted many times. The chain employs TRBV7-9 and TRBJ1-1, with 7 bases that match TRBD1. CDR1 and CDR2 from the germline V gene are SEHNR and FQNEAQ (reference sequence). The V and J ends lost 5 bases and 6 bases, in that order; junction bases with no gene match: 12. The length of the CDR3 is 15 residues. CDR3 loop: CASSPIRDSEAEAFF. CDR3 coding DNA: TGTGCCAGCAGCCCCATCCGGGACAGCGAAGCTGAAGCTTTCTTT.

The chain has TRBV2 and TRBJ1-5, with D hard to call. Germline lookup yields CDR1 SNHLY and CDR2 FYNNEI. The CDR3 has 13 amino acids. With 6 bases removed from V and 4 bases from J, the gap between germline ends came to 10 bases. CDR3 loop: CASSQEANQPQHF. As DNA, the CDR3 is TGTGCCAGCAGCCAAGAGGCTAATCAGCCCCAGCATTTT.

The sample holds many counts of this clonotype. The V gene is TRBV19, the J gene TRBJ1-1, with D possibly TRBD1 on 5 matching bases. Germline V gene data show CDR1 as LNHDA and CDR2 as SQIVND (reference sequence). CDR3 length: 15 amino acids. The V gene lost 9 bases and the J gene lost 3 bases, with 20 bases spanning the gap. The CDR3 is CASTPRGGWDTEAFF. The CDR3 DNA reads as TGTGCCAGCACACCGCGGGGGGGATGGGACACTGAAGCTTTCTTT.

This clonotype was observed at least ten times. This chain connects TRBV6-2 or TRBV6-3 to TRBJ1-2; 9 bases are a match to TRBD1. From germline, CDR1 is MNHEY and CDR2 SVGEGT. The J segment lost 5 bases and the V segment lost 6 bases, leaving 7 bases of the junction unmatched. This CDR3 has 14 amino acids. The CDR3 loop reads CASSRTGVGYGYTF. The CDR3 DNA follows: TGTGCCAGCAGCAGGACAGGGGTCGGATATGGCTACACCTTC.

This clonotype was seen ten or more times. This chain links TRBV24-1 with TRBJ2-1; D is unresolved. V was shortened by 1 base and J by 5 bases, with 8 bases between the two germline ends. The length of the CDR3 is 14 residues. The germline V gene has CDR1 KGHDR and CDR2 SFDVKD. For the CDR3, the DNA is TGTGCCACCAGTGATTTCGGGCCTCACAATGAGCAGTTCTTC. It yields the protein CATSDFGPHNEQFF.

There are many counts of this clonotype. The gene calls are TRBV7-9 and TRBJ2-7; no clear D. Germline CDR1 reads SEHNR; CDR2 reads FQNEAQ (reference sequence). The V end was cut by 5 bases, the J end by 5 bases, with 13 bases between. The CDR3 length is 13 residues. CDR3 sequence: CASSPISRHEQYF. As DNA, the CDR3 is TGTGCCAGCAGCCCCATCTCTAGACACGAGCAGTACTTC.

This clonotype turned up a few times. A read error may explain this, as a much larger clone is one base away. V and J are TRBV18 and TRBJ1-3; no definite D call. The germline V gene encodes CDR1 KGHSH and CDR2 LQKENI. CDR3 length: 17 residues. The CDR3 is CASSLQSTVGSGKTIYF. The DNA for the CDR3 is TGTGCCAGCTCACTTCAATCCACGGTTGGCTCTGGAAAAACCATATATTTT.

As for this clonotype: A single base separates this from a much larger clone, so it may be a read error. V gene TRBV30 combines with J gene TRBJ1-6; D uncertain. The CDR3 loop spans 13 amino acids. The germline V gene encodes CDR1 GTSNPN and CDR2 SVGIG (reference sequence). As DNA, the CDR3 is TGTGCCTGGAGTGATCAACCAAATTCACACCTCCACTTT. Translating gives CAWSDQPNSHLHF.

This clonotype showed up just a few times. A much more abundant neighbour one base away suggests this may be a read error. The rearrangement joins TRBV20-1 to TRBJ1-6; D gene ambiguous. This CDR3 contains 13 residues. Germline V gene sequence: CDR1 DFQATT, CDR2 SNEGSKA (reference sequence). The CDR3 sequence is CSASWGGNSHLHF. In nucleotides, the CDR3 is TGCAGTGCTAGCTGGGGTGGGAATTCACACCTCCACTTT.

In its sample, this clonotype was seen many times. The chain is built from TRBV5-1 and TRBJ1-1, with D perhaps matching TRBD1 (5 bases). The germline V gene encodes CDR1 SGHRS and CDR2 YFSETQ. This CDR3 has 14 residues. V was pared by 3 bases and J by 2 bases, with 11 bases between. CDR3: CASSSGGANTEAFF. The CDR3 bases are TGCGCCAGCAGCTCGGGAGGGGCTAACACTGAAGCTTTCTTT.

This clonotype was seen many times. The rearrangement uses TRBV10-3 and TRBJ2-1; no definite D call. Trimming cost V 3 bases and J 6 bases, with 6 bases left between them. The CDR3 contains 12 residues. Germline assignment: CDR1 ENHRY and CDR2 SYGVKD. The CDR3 loop reads CAISEGINEQFF. CDR3 DNA: TGTGCCATCAGTGAAGGGATCAATGAGCAGTTCTTC.